A selection of T cell receptor beta chains follows, all from one sample in a study of blood T cell repertoires in COVID-19. The table came from immunoSEQ multiplex PCR; TCRdb's copy has only in-frame clones and leaves some out. This sample has about 200,000 clones, with 89% found just once. Sequencing was carried out using peripheral blood. These receptors were taken from a woman between 40 and 50 years old with acute or convalescent COVID-19. Each CDR3 is given with its conserved first and last residue. The D gene is left open where the match is weak. Clone sizes are given selectively: once, few, many, or a class where the clone is expanded.

V gene: TRBV2
J gene: TRBJ2-5
clone size: many
D gene: -
CDR3 DNA: TGTGCCAGCAGTGTCACTCAAGAGACCCAGTACTTC
CDR3 protein: CASSVTQETQYF

V gene: TRBV6-6
J gene: TRBJ2-1
clone size: -
D gene: -
CDR3 DNA: TGTGCCAGCTGGGGGACACCTAGCCTCAATGAGCAGTTCTTC
CDR3 protein: CASWGTPSLNEQFF

V gene: TRBV10-3
J gene: TRBJ1-2
clone size: -
D gene: -
CDR3 DNA: TGTGCCATCAGTGACCATAGCTATGGCTACACCTTC
CDR3 protein: CAISDHSYGYTF

V gene: TRBV9
J gene: TRBJ2-1
clone size: -
D gene: TRBD1
CDR3 DNA: TGTGCCAGCAGCGTAGATATCCGGGACAGGGGCTACAATGAGCAGTTCTTC
CDR3 protein: CASSVDIRDRGYNEQFF

V gene: TRBV2
J gene: TRBJ2-4
clone size: few
D gene: TRBD2
CDR3 DNA: TGTGCCAGCACCAGCGGGGGGGTTCCCAAAAACATTCAGTACTTC
CDR3 protein: CASTSGGVPKNIQYF

V gene: TRBV2
J gene: TRBJ1-3
clone size: -
D gene: -
CDR3 DNA: TGTGCCAGCAGTGATGATTACCTCTACTCTGGAAACACCATATATTTT
CDR3 protein: CASSDDYLYSGNTIYF

V gene: TRBV2
J gene: TRBJ1-2
clone size: -
D gene: TRBD1
CDR3 DNA: TGTGCCAGCAGTGAAGGGACAGGCTTCTATGGCTACACCTTC
CDR3 protein: CASSEGTGFYGYTF

V gene: TRBV6-2/TRBV6-3
J gene: TRBJ2-2
clone size: -
D gene: -
CDR3 DNA: TGTGCCAGCAGCCGCGGGACCCCCAACACCGGGGAGCTGTTTTTT
CDR3 protein: CASSRGTPNTGELFF

V gene: TRBV18
J gene: TRBJ2-6
clone size: -
D gene: -
CDR3 DNA: TGTGCCAGCTCACGACTGACGTCTGAGACTGGGGCCAACGTCCTGACTTTC
CDR3 protein: CASSRLTSETGANVLTF

V gene: TRBV5-1
J gene: TRBJ1-2
clone size: -
D gene: -
CDR3 DNA: TGCGCCAGCAGTGACGACAGTCCTGGCTACACCTTC
CDR3 protein: CASSDDSPGYTF

V gene: TRBV5-1
J gene: TRBJ1-3
clone size: -
D gene: -
CDR3 DNA: TGCGCCAGCAGCTTGGCCGTGGGAGCCTCTGGAAACACCATATATTTT
CDR3 protein: CASSLAVGASGNTIYF

V gene: TRBV2
J gene: TRBJ2-3
clone size: -
D gene: TRBD2
CDR3 DNA: TGTGCCAGCATGATCAGCGGGGGCACAGATACGCAGTATTTT
CDR3 protein: CASMISGGTDTQYF

V gene: TRBV4-2
J gene: TRBJ1-2
clone size: -
D gene: -
CDR3 DNA: TGTGCCAGCAGCCTACAGGGCCAGAACTATGGCTACACCTTC
CDR3 protein: CASSLQGQNYGYTF

V gene: TRBV6-1
J gene: TRBJ2-4
clone size: -
D gene: TRBD2
CDR3 DNA: TGTGCCAGCAGTGAATTAGCGGGCACCCTAGCCAAAAACATTCAGTACTTC
CDR3 protein: CASSELAGTLAKNIQYF